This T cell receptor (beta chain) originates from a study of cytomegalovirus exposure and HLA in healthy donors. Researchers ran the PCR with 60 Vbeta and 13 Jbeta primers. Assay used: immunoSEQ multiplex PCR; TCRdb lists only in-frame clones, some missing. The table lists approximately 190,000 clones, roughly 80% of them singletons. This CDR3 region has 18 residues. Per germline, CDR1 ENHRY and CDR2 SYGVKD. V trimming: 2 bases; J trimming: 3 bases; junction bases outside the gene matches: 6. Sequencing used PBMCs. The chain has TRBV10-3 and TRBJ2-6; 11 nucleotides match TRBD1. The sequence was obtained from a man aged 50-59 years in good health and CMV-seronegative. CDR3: CAISEPGTGGVGANVLTF. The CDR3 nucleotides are TGTGCCATCAGTGAGCCGGGGACAGGGGGTGTTGGGGCCAACGTCCTGACTTTC.